The 12 T cell receptor beta chains below all came from one sample that was sequenced in a study of T cells in localized non-small cell lung cancer. Only in-frame clones appear in the TCRdb table, and some are missing; sequencing was by immunoSEQ multiplex PCR. The repertoire holds 30,000 to 45,000 clones, approximately 89% seen once, with around 2.9% in the top ten. The sequencing here drew on peripheral blood, taken before any cancer treatment. The receptors derive from a woman aged 35-75 years with stage I lung adenocarcinoma.

CDR3 DNA sequence: TGTGCCATCAGCGGACTAGCGGAGGCAACCTACGAGCAGTACTTC. Its protein product is CAISGLAEATYEQYF. V is TRBV10-3 and J is TRBJ2-7, with 10 positions matching TRBD2. The germline gives CDR1 ENHRY, CDR2 SYGVKD. With 6 bases clipped from V and 2 bases from J, the junction kept 7 bases outside the gene matches. The CDR3 sequence is 15 residues long.

The rearrangement links TRBV5-1 to TRBJ2-3, with D possibly matching TRBD1 (5 bases). The germline V and J ends were trimmed by 3 bases and 2 bases, with 13 bases remaining between them. The germline gives CDR1 SGHRS, CDR2 YFSETQ. CDR3 length: 15 amino acids. CDR3 residues: CASSSGISVTDTQYF. As DNA, the CDR3 is TGCGCCAGCAGCTCAGGGATTTCCGTCACAGATACGCAGTATTTT.

This clone was seen just once. The rearrangement uses TRBV7-9 and TRBJ2-7; the D gene is possibly TRBD2 (6 bases). V dropped 5 bases and J dropped 1 base, with 12 bases sitting between them. The V gene's germline CDR1 is SEHNR and CDR2 FQNEAQ (reference sequence). The CDR3 loop spans 14 amino acids. Here the CDR3 DNA reads TGTGCCAGCAGCCAAAACGGGGGTTCCTACGAGCAGTACTTC. It encodes CASSQNGGSYEQYF.

The J gene is TRBJ1-5, the V gene TRBV2; TRBD1 might be the D (6 bases). CDR3 length equals 18 residues. Germline CDR1 is SNHLY and CDR2 is FYNNEI. The V end was cut by 0 bases, the J end by 5 bases, with 20 bases between. CDR3 nucleotides: TGTGCCAGCAGTGAAGCGCTTCAGGGGAGGGGTGGGGATCAGCCCCAGCATTTT. Amino acids: CASSEALQGRGGDQPQHF. The whole variable domain, remainder taken from reference TRBV2 and TRBJ1-5, is EPEVTQTPSHQVTQMGQEVILRCVPISNHLYFYWYRQILGQKVEFLVSFYNNEISEKSEIFDDQFSVERPDGSNFTLKIRSTKLEDSAMYFCASSEALQGRGGDQPQHFGDGTRLSIL.

The chain has TRBV7-9 and TRBJ2-2; the D is unclear. V dropped 2 bases and J dropped 3 bases, with 13 bases sitting between them. Per germline, CDR1 SEHNR and CDR2 FQNEAQ (reference sequence). The CDR3 sequence is 16 residues long. The CDR3 nucleotides are TGTGCCAGCAGCTTAAACGGGCTCCTGCACACCGGGGAGCTGTTTTTT. It translates to CASSLNGLLHTGELFF.

The V call is TRBV6-5, the J call TRBJ2-3; weak D call: TRBD2 (5 bases). CDR3 length equals 14 residues. The ends were cut back, 2 bases at V and 2 bases at J, with 8 bases in the middle. Germline V gene data show CDR1 as MNHEY and CDR2 as SVGAGI. Here the CDR3 DNA reads TGTGCCAGCAGTTACCGGGGAGTCACAGATACGCAGTATTTT. Translation: CASSYRGVTDTQYF.

This clone was seen a handful of times. Here the CDR3 reads CASSLETSGPQYF. For the CDR3, the DNA is TGTGCCAGCAGCTTAGAAACGTCGGGCCCGCAGTATTTT. The genes are TRBV11-2 and TRBJ2-3; D gene uncertain. Germline CDR1 reads SGHAT; CDR2 reads FQNNGV. The CDR3 contains 13 residues. V gave up 0 bases and J gave up 10 bases, with 11 bases separating them.

The V call is TRBV29-1, the J call TRBJ2-5; the D gene could be TRBD1 or TRBD2 (5 bases each). V was trimmed by 6 bases and J by 5 bases, leaving 19 bases between them. The CDR3 covers 14 residues. Germline V lookup: CDR1 SQVTM, CDR2 ANQGSEA. The CDR3 protein is CSVTGTLRQETQYF. The DNA for the CDR3 is TGCAGCGTAACCGGGACCCTTCGTCAGGAGACCCAGTACTTC.

The chain carries TRBV5-1 and TRBJ1-2, with D unclear. Germline V CDR1 and CDR2: SGHRS, YFSETQ. This CDR3 region has 12 residues. V lost 0 bases and J 4 bases, leaving 4 bases between the germline ends. The CDR3 sequence: CASSLDFYGYTF. CDR3 nucleotides: TGCGCCAGCAGCTTGGACTTCTATGGCTACACCTTC.

The chain recombines TRBV28 with TRBJ1-3; 7 bases agree with TRBD1. V was pared by 3 bases and J by 0 bases, with 5 bases of the junction left unmatched. The CDR3 sequence is 16 residues long. Germline V gives CDR1 MDHEN, CDR2 SYDVKM. The CDR3 DNA reads as TGTGCCAGCAGTTTCGGGACAGCAGCCTCTGGAAACACCATATATTTT. As protein: CASSFGTAASGNTIYF.

J is TRBJ1-4 and V is TRBV5-1, with 8 bases matching TRBD1. Unmatched junction bases numbered 9, after V lost 0 bases and J lost 8 bases. The CDR3 spans 16 residues. Germline CDR1 is SGHRS and CDR2 is YFSETQ. CDR3 sequence (DNA): TGCGCCAGCAGCTTGGAGAGGGGGAGACAGGGGGAAAAACTGTTTTTT. It codes for CASSLERGRQGEKLFF.

The chain carries TRBV6-5 and TRBJ2-7; D uncertain. V was clipped by 5 bases and J by 0 bases, with 8 bases between them. This CDR3 has 13 residues. Germline assignment: CDR1 MNHEY and CDR2 SVGAGI. The CDR3 sequence: CASSTGFSYEQYF. The CDR3 bases are TGTGCCAGCAGTACGGGTTTCTCCTACGAGCAGTACTTC.